The TCR beta chain under discussion was sequenced for a study of T cell responses to AZD1222 COVID-19 vaccine (dated by TCRdb to 2020 to 2022). About the study as a whole: A total of 230 or so trial participants underwent TCR sequencing, of whom 207 received two doses of AZD1222 and some 26 received two doses of the MenACWY control vaccine. Trial participants were enrolled into age subgroups of 18-55, 56-69 and 70-plus years, which contained 148, 28 and 57 TCR-sequenced participants, respectively. Results the study describes overall, beyond this receptor: The 56-69-year group was small, and its depth increase did not reach significance, likely because of low power. Only five to seven AZD1222 recipients were SARS-CoV-2 seropositive at baseline, limiting conclusions about previously exposed vaccinees. Most participants were white British and females outnumbered males, and the authors suggested that clonal diversity may have been underestimated. Nearly half of unique spike-specific TCRs reportedly recognized epitopes outside regions mutated in the B.1.351 and B.1.1.7 variants. After two AZD1222 doses, both the breadth and the depth of spike-specific TCRs were significantly higher than at day 0 and than in MenACWY recipients. Because no day 14 peak-response samples were available, repertoires were characterized only after the peak T cell response. The vaccine-associated CD4 TCRs covered the entire spike protein, and the dominant responses fell in regions 160-218 and 743-854.

Only a few counts were recorded for this clone. Its target antigen remains unknown. Base qualities are missing; no much larger clone stands one base away. The time point label here, explained by the study, means: about 28 days (+/-7) after the second vaccine dose. Because spike-specific TCR depth and breadth did not differ between the two schedules, AZD1222 recipients who got a second dose at roughly 4 weeks were pooled with those who got a second dose at roughly 12 weeks. The vaccinee samples were drawn from two UK trials, COV001 and COV002, one of which was a single-blind randomized controlled phase 2/3 trial testing AZD1222 (ChAdOx1 nCoV-19) in healthy adults. For TCRbeta chain sequencing, PBMC samples from trial participants were taken at day 0 and at day 28 after the second dose. The CDR3 runs 14 amino acids, cysteine and phenylalanine included. Only the CDR3 region is kept as DNA, spanning 42 bases read in frame from base 1. Between the V and J ends, shortened by 6 bases and 0 bases respectively, the junction contains 11 bases. CDR1 SNHLY and CDR2 FYNNEI are derived from the germline V gene.

The CDR3 regions of human TCRbeta chains were analyzed by immunosequencing. In the paper's pipeline: Repertoire TCRs were checked for matches against a reference library of SARS-CoV-2-specific TCRs that had been generated using the MIRA antigen-specificity platform. Breadth meant the fraction of unique TCRs that were SARS-CoV-2-associated, whereas depth meant the fraction of total T cells that were SARS-CoV-2-associated. Using the MIRA data, every spike-specific TCR was mapped to the spike region that the TCR reacted to and assigned to either a CD4 or a CD8 class. Log10-transformed breadth and depth values were compared by one-way ANOVA with Sidak's multiple comparisons tests. TCRdb mirrors the immuneACCESS table, restricted to in-frame sequences. Some clones are absent from its copies; in checked studies, under half trace to an unresolved V gene, and the reason for the others is unknown. V and J calls and clone size come straight from that table; D and trimming were deduced from the DNA. For this sample the table gives approximately 61,000 clones, of which 81% were detected only once. About 27% of the sample is held by the ten biggest clonotypes.

This specimen consisted of peripheral blood, obtained 28 days after the second AZD1222 dose. The sequence links TRBV2 to TRBJ1-2; 5 matching bases give a weak D call of TRBD1. The sequence came from an adult who received the AZD1222 COVID-19 vaccine. The DNA is as follows: TGTGCCAGCAGCCCCGGGGCGTCTAACTATGGCTACACCTTC. This sequence encodes CASSPGASNYGYTF.